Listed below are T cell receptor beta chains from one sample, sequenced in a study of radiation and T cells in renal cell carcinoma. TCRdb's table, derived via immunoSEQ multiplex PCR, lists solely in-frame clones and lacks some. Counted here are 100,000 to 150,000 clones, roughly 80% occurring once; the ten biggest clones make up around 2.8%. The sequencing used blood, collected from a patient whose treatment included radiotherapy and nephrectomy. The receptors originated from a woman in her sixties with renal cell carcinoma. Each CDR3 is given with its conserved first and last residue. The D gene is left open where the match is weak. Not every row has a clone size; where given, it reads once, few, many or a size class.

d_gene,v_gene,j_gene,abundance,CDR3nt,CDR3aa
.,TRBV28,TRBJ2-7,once,TGTGCCAGCAGTCCCCACTACGAGCAGTACTTC,CASSPHYEQYF
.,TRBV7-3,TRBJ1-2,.,TGTGCCAGCAGCTTAGTCGCGGGCAGTAACTATGGCTACACCTTC,CASSLVAGSNYGYTF
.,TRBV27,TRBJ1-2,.,TGTGCCAGCAGTTTAATTTTTGGATTAGATAACTATGGCTACACCTTC,CASSLIFGLDNYGYTF
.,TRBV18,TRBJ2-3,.,TGTGCCAGCTCACCCCCGGTCACAGATACGCAGTATTTT,CASSPPVTDTQYF
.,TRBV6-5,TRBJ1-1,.,TGTGCCAGCAGTACTCGTCGGGGGCACACTGAAGCTTTCTTT,CASSTRRGHTEAFF
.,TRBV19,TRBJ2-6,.,TGTGCCAGTAGTATAGACAGGGTAGGGGCCAACGTCCTGACTTTC,CASSIDRVGANVLTF
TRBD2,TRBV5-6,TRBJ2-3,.,TGTGCCAGCAGCCGGGGGGGAGTTAGCGCAGATACGCAGTATTTT,CASSRGGVSADTQYF
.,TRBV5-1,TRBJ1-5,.,TGCGCCAGCAGCTTAATCCCACTGGACCGTAGCAATCAGCCCCAGCATTTT,CASSLIPLDRSNQPQHF
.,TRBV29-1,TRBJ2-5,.,TGCAGCGTTGGTGAGCGGCGAGAGACCCAGTACTTC,CSVGERRETQYF
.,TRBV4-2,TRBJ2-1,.,TGTGCCAGCAGCCCAGGCTACAATGAGCAGTTCTTC,CASSPGYNEQFF
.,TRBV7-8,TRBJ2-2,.,TGTGCCAGCAGCGCTACGCCGAACACCGGGGAGCTGTTTTTT,CASSATPNTGELFF
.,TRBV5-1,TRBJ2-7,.,TGCGCCAGCAGCTTCGGACGTCCCCCGGACACCTACGAGCAGTACTTC,CASSFGRPPDTYEQYF
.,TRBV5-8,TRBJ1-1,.,TGTGCCAGCAGCTTGAACCAGGGGAGTACTGAAGCTTTCTTT,CASSLNQGSTEAFF
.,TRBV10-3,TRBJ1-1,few,TGTGCCATCAGTGAGTCCGTGGCTCGCGGGCCTGAAGCTTTCTTT,CAISESVARGPEAFF